Listed here are 5 T cell receptor beta chains from one sample, sequenced in a study of spatial heterogeneity in lung cancer. Time point given: sample taken at primary tumor resection. Whole RNA, which was extracted from tumor, nontumor lung tissue or frozen PBMC, was sequenced without any cell sorting. A single record per CDR3 protein comes from TCRdb applying MiXCR to the 5' RACE reads. Among roughly 49,000 distinct CDR3 sequences listed, under 7.5% were seen once. Here the sequenced sample was PBMCs, taken at surgery. These receptors were collected from a female donor with early-stage non-small cell lung cancer.

The rearrangement links TRBV5-1 to TRBJ2-4, with 8 bases matching TRBD1. V trimming: 4 bases; J trimming: 5 bases; junction bases outside the gene matches: 8. Germline CDR1 and CDR2: SGHRS and YFSETQ. The CDR3 totals 15 residues. The CDR3 nucleotides read TGCGCCAGCAGCCCAGGGGGCGCCTCCGAAAACATTCAGTACTTC. Translation gives CASSPGGASENIQYF.

This clonotype was counted ten times or more. The rearrangement joins TRBV7-2 to TRBJ1-5; D is perhaps TRBD1 (6 bases). Trimming removed 1 base from V and 0 bases from J, with 10 bases in between. The CDR3 contains 16 residues. Germline V CDR1 and CDR2: SGHTA, FQGNSA. The CDR3 reads CASSLGGTHSNQPQHF. In DNA form, the CDR3 reads TGTGCCAGCAGCTTAGGCGGGACACATAGCAATCAGCCCCAGCATTTT.

Many counts were recorded for this clonotype. This chain's CDR3 is CASSQMPAGKPGEQYF. In DNA, the CDR3 is TGTGCCAGCAGCCAAATGCCGGCAGGGAAGCCTGGGGAGCAGTACTTC. The chain uses TRBV3-1 and TRBJ2-7; maybe TRBD1 (5 bases). V was pared by 2 bases and J by 7 bases, with 21 bases between. The CDR3 is made up of 16 amino acids. Germline V CDR1 and CDR2: LGHDT, YNNKEL (reference sequence).

This clonotype was seen many times. The V and J genes are TRBV20-1 and TRBJ2-3; either TRBD1 or TRBD2 may supply D (7 bases each). Trimming removed 5 bases at V and 2 bases at J, with 17 bases between. CDR3 size: 15 residues. CDR1 and CDR2 (germline): DFQATT, SNEGSKA (reference sequence). The CDR3 region has the DNA TGCAGTGCTCTCAGGGGAGGGGGCGACACAGATACGCAGTATTTT. Its protein product is CSALRGGGDTDTQYF.

The table lists this clonotype with a few counts. This rearrangement joins TRBV3-1 to TRBJ1-1, with unresolved D. V was shortened by 4 bases and J by 5 bases, with 17 bases between the two germline ends. Germline V gives CDR1 LGHDT, CDR2 YNNKEL (reference sequence). The CDR3 covers 15 residues. The CDR3 is CASSLTSEMGTEAFF. The CDR3 DNA sequence: TGTGCCAGCAGCCTGACCTCTGAAATGGGAACTGAAGCTTTCTTT.